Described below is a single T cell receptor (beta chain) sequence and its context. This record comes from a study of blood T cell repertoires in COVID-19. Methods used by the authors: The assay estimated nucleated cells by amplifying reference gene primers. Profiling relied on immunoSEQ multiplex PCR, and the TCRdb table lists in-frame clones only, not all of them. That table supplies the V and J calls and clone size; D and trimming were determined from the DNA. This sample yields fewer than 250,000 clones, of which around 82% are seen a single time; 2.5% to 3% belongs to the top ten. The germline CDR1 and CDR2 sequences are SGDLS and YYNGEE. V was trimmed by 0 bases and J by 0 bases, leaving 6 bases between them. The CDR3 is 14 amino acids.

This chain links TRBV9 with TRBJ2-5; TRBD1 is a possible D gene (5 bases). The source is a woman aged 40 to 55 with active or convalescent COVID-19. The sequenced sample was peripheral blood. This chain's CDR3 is CASSVGQHQETQYF. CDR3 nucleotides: TGTGCCAGCAGCGTAGGACAGCACCAAGAGACCCAGTACTTC.